This TCR beta chain was identified during a study of cytomegalovirus exposure and HLA in healthy donors. Study in general: The 120 validation repertoires were reported in a later analysis to have been generated on the same platform as the 666 first-cohort repertoires. Whole-study findings and limits: Both high specificity and high sensitivity reportedly marked the classifier's diagnosis of cytomegalovirus status. Subsequent analysis found a tendency for first-cohort TCR clusters to co-occur within the 95 to 150 validation repertoires. The listing of 150 to 200 TCR beta chains classed them as cytomegalovirus-associated.

Of note for this clone: Its antigen is unidentified.

The repertoire was sequenced with immunoSEQ multiplex PCR; TCRdb's copy has only in-frame clones and lacks some. The table shows 110,000 to 150,000 clones, with roughly 87% occurring only once. Per the germline V gene, CDR1 is MNHNS and CDR2 is SASEGT. The trim removed 0 bases at V and 1 base at J, leaving 18 bases unmatched. CDR3 length equals 22 residues. The clonotype originates from a woman younger than 35 in good health and CMV-seropositive. Sequencing was carried out using PBMCs. The chain recombines TRBV6-1 with TRBJ2-5; 12 positions match TRBD2. The CDR3 coding sequence is TGTGCCAGCAGTGAAGCCGAACTAGCGGGGGGCTACAACAGGGGACTCCAAGAGACCCAGTACTTC. Encoded protein: CASSEAELAGGYNRGLQETQYF.